This T cell receptor beta chain was profiled in a study of blood T cell repertoires in COVID-19. For the study at large: Specimens from acute and convalescent COVID-19 originated in the United States, Italy and Spain. PBMCs, B-cell-depleted T cells, or T cells were the source of the cDNA or gDNA that made up the material.

CDR1 MNHEY and CDR2 SVGAGI come from the germline V gene. This CDR3 comprises 13 residues. Trimming cost V 9 bases and J 2 bases, with 11 bases left between them. This clone was counted a few times. Sequenced by immunoSEQ multiplex PCR; TCRdb stores in-frame clones only, minus some. Of approximately 240,000 clones listed, about 88% were seen once; the top ten hold 2% to 2.5%. V gene TRBV6-5 combines with J gene TRBJ1-5, with D possibly TRBD1 on 6 matching bases. The origin of this receptor is a woman aged 40 to 49 who had recovered from COVID-19. Sequencing was carried out using peripheral blood. The CDR3 loop is CASRGGGNQPQHF. Written as DNA, the CDR3 is TGTGCCAGTAGGGGGGGAGGCAATCAGCCCCAGCATTTT.